What follows is one T cell receptor beta chain and its context. The data stem from a study of T cells in Graves' hyperthyroidism and ophthalmopathy. RNA transcripts were the template for amplifying TCR beta CDR3 regions. The study used the HTBI primer set for a first-round RT-PCR of the TCR CDR3. From the multiplex PCR reads, TCRdb called clonotypes with MiXCR, one entry per CDR3 protein. The sample lists 380,000 or so distinct CDR3 sequences, about 13% occurring once. These patients, aged 18 to 65, had recently diagnosed hyperthyroidism lasting under 2 months. The germline CDR1 and CDR2 sequences are LNHDA and SQIVND (reference sequence). V dropped 3 bases and J dropped 9 bases, with 12 bases sitting between them. The CDR3 spans 13 residues.

Sequences were obtained from blood. The chain couples TRBV19 to TRBJ2-1; D gene uncertain. This sequence was found in a man aged 25 to 40 with Graves' hyperthyroidism that later progressed to Graves' ophthalmopathy. CDR3 residues: CASSITVRVEQFF. CDR3 DNA: TGTGCCAGTAGTATTACGGTCCGGGTTGAGCAGTTCTTC.